The 14 T cell receptor beta chains listed next were all sequenced from one sample in a study of cytomegalovirus exposure and HLA in healthy donors. The repertoire was sequenced with immunoSEQ multiplex PCR; TCRdb's copy has only in-frame clones and lacks some. The table has about 160,000 clones, 89% seen once. The specimen sequenced was PBMCs. Receptor source: a man in his late teens or twenties in good health and CMV-seropositive.

The chain has TRBV29-1 and TRBJ2-5; D is undetermined. With 3 bases removed from V and 5 bases from J, the gap between germline ends came to 13 bases. This CDR3 contains 13 residues. Germline values: CDR1 SQVTM, CDR2 ANQGSEA. The CDR3, as DNA: TGCAGCGTTGATCCGCGGCAACGCGAGACCCAGTACTTC. It is translated as CSVDPRQRETQYF.

V gene TRBV7-8 combines with J gene TRBJ1-2; 9 bases are a match to TRBD1. Losses at the gene ends were 5 bases for V and 4 bases for J; bases not matched to a gene: 2. The CDR3 contains 13 residues. Per germline, CDR1 SGHVS and CDR2 FQNEAQ. The CDR3 loop reads CASSADRGYGYTF. CDR3 in DNA: TGTGCCAGCAGCGCGGACAGGGGCTATGGCTACACCTTC.

The chain carries TRBV5-4 and TRBJ2-3, with TRBD2 identical over 12 bases. CDR3 length: 17 residues. After removal of 0 bases from V and 6 bases from J, the junction contained 8 bases not matched to a gene. Germline CDR1 and CDR2: SGHNT and YYREEE (reference sequence). This CDR3 is CASSLDGLAGGPDTQYF. CDR3 nucleotides: TGTGCCAGCAGCTTGGATGGGCTAGCGGGAGGGCCCGATACGCAGTATTTT.

V is TRBV29-1 and J is TRBJ1-1; maybe TRBD1 (5 bases). The germline V gene encodes CDR1 SQVTM and CDR2 ANQGSEA. V was trimmed by 4 bases and J by 2 bases, leaving 8 bases between them. The CDR3 spans 12 residues. CDR3 in amino acids: CSVGRGNTEAFF. CDR3 in DNA: TGCAGCGTTGGTAGGGGAAACACTGAAGCTTTCTTT.

The chain carries TRBV7-9 and TRBJ1-2; maybe TRBD1 (5 bases). Trimming stripped 3 bases from V and 0 bases from J, with 11 bases between. The CDR3 sequence is 15 residues long. From germline, CDR1 is SEHNR and CDR2 FQNEAQ (reference sequence). The DNA for the CDR3 is TGTGCCAGCAGCTTGGTGGGGGGGGCTAACTATGGCTACACCTTC. Amino acids: CASSLVGGANYGYTF.

This clone was counted only a few times. The rearrangement links TRBV19 to TRBJ2-7; D might be TRBD2 (6 bases). The CDR3 length is 13 residues. V was shortened by 5 bases and J by 5 bases, with 13 bases between the two germline ends. Per germline, CDR1 LNHDA and CDR2 SQIVND (reference sequence). CDR3 coding DNA: TGTGCCAGTAGTCCTGGGACTGTCAACGAGCAGTACTTC. It codes for CASSPGTVNEQYF. The entire variable domain, with the rest obtained from reference TRBV19 and TRBJ2-7, is as follows: DGGITQSPKYLFRKEGQNVTLSCEQNLNHDAMYWYRQDPGQGLRLIYYSQIVNDFQKGDIAEGYSVSREKKESFPLTVTSAQKNPTAFYLCASSPGTVNEQYFGPGTRLTVT.

This rearrangement joins TRBV21-1 to TRBJ1-2; the table assigns TRBD1, which was not confirmed against the DNA. TRBV21-1 is described as a pseudogene. This CDR3 is 15 amino acids long. The CDR3 DNA reads as TGTGCCAGCAGCAAAGCTCTGGACAGAGAGACGTGCTACACCTTC. Amino acid sequence: CASSKALDRETCYTF.

The chain carries TRBV19 and TRBJ2-3; the match to TRBD2 covers 13 bases. CDR3 length: 18 residues. Germline assignment: CDR1 LNHDA and CDR2 SQIVND (reference sequence). The junction had 8 bases not matched to a gene; V was cut back by 5 bases and J by 0 bases. CDR3 in DNA: TGTGCCAGTAGTCGTGGACTAGCGGGAGTACGTAGCACAGATACGCAGTATTTT. Residues: CASSRGLAGVRSTDTQYF.

V is TRBV27 and J is TRBJ2-5; maybe TRBD2 (7 bases). The V end was cut by 6 bases, the J end by 5 bases, with 16 bases between. This CDR3 comprises 14 residues. Looked up from germline, CDR1 is MNHEY and CDR2 is SMNVEV (reference sequence). This CDR3 is CASRGGGSGETQYF. DNA for the CDR3: TGTGCCAGCAGGGGGGGCGGGAGTGGGGAGACCCAGTACTTC.

This rearrangement joins TRBV7-2 to TRBJ2-3; TRBD2 aligns across 7 bases. CDR1 is SGHTA, CDR2 FQGNSA, per germline. The CDR3 is made up of 13 amino acids. The ends lost 5 bases at V and 7 bases at J; junction bases unmatched: 6. CDR3 DNA: TGTGCCAGCAGCCTACTAGCGACGAATACGCAGTATTTT. It is translated as CASSLLATNTQYF.

This rearrangement joins TRBV2 to TRBJ2-4; 8 bases align to TRBD1. CDR1 and CDR2 from the germline V gene are SNHLY and FYNNEI. The CDR3 covers 17 residues. The trim removed 0 bases at V and 0 bases at J, leaving 4 bases unmatched. Written as DNA, the CDR3 is TGTGCCAGCAGTGAAGCGACAGGGGCTCTAGCCAAAAACATTCAGTACTTC. This codes for CASSEATGALAKNIQYF.

The V call is TRBV23-1, the J call TRBJ1-1; 10 bases agree with TRBD1. TRBV23-1 is labeled an ORF, and its function is uncertain. V was clipped by 4 bases and J by 7 bases; unmatched bases: 6. There are 14 residues in the CDR3. CDR3 sequence: CASSPRQGANEAFF. In DNA form, the CDR3 reads TGCGCCAGCAGTCCAAGACAGGGGGCAAATGAAGCTTTCTTT.

Of note for this clone: Other DNA sequences in the same sample also yield this CDR3. The chain employs TRBV5-6 and TRBJ1-1; no firm D call. This CDR3 has 13 residues. Trimming stripped 2 bases from V and 1 base from J, with 6 bases between. Germline CDR1 reads SGHDT; CDR2 reads YYEEEE. The CDR3 sequence is CASSFGGNTEAFF. Here the CDR3 DNA reads TGTGCCAGCAGCTTCGGAGGGAACACTGAAGCTTTCTTT. Looking up the rest from reference TRBV5-6 and TRBJ1-1 gives the full variable domain: DAGVTQSPTHLIKTRGQQVTLRCSPKSGHDTVSWYQQALGQGPQFIFQYYEEEERQRGNFPDRFSGHQFPNYSSELNVNALLLGDSALYLCASSFGGNTEAFFGQGTRLTVV.

As regards this clone: Relative to the germline gene, one junction end is altered; a read error may explain this. The rearrangement joins TRBV11-2 to TRBJ1-4; D ambiguous. The germline V gene has CDR1 SGHAT and CDR2 FQNNGV. The CDR3 covers 13 residues. The CDR3 nucleotides read TGTGCCAGCAACTTAAGGAGATATGAAAAACTGTTTTTT. This encodes CASNLRRYEKLFF.